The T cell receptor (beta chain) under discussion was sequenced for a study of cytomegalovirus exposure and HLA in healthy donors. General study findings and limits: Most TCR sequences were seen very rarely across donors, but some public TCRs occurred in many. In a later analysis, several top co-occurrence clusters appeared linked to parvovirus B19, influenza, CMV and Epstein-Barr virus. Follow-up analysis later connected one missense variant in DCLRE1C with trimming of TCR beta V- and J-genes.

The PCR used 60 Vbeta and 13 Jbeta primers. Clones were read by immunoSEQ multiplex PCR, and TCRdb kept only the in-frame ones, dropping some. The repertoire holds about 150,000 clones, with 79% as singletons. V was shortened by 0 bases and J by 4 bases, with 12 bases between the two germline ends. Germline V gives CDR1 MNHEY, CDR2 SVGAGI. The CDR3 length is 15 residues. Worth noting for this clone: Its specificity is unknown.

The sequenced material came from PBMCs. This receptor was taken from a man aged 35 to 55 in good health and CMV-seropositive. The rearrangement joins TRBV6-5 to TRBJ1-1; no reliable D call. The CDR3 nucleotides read TGTGCCAGCAGTTACTCGAGGCGGGTGGGCACTGAAGCTTTCTTT. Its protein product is CASSYSRRVGTEAFF.